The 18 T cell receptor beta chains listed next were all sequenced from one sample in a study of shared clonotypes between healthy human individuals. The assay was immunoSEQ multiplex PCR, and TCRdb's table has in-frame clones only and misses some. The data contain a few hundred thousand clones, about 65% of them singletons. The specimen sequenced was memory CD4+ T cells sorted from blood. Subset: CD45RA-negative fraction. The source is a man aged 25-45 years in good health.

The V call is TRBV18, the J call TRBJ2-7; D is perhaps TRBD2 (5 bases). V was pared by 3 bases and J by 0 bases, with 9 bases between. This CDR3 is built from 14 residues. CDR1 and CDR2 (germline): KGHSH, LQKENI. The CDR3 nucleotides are TGTGCCAGCTCACCGGCCGGGAACTCCTACGAGCAGTACTTC. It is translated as CASSPAGNSYEQYF. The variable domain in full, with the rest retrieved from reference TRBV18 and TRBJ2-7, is NAGVMQNPRHLVRRRGQEARLRCSPMKGHSHVYWYRQLPEEGLKFMVYLQKENIIDESGMPKERFSAEFPKEGPSILRIQQVVRGDSAAYFCASSPAGNSYEQYFGPGTRLTVT.

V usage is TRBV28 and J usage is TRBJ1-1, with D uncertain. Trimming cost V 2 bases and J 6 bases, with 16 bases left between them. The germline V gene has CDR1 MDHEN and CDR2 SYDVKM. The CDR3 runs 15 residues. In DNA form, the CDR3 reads TGTGCCAGCAGTTTAATCACGGGCGTTAAACCTGAAGCTTTCTTT. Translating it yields CASSLITGVKPEAFF.

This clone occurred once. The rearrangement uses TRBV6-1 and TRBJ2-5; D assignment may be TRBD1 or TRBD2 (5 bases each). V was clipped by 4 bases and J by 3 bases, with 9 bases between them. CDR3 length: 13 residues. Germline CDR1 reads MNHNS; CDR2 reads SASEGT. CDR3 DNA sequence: TGTGCCAGCAGTGGGGGGTTAGAAGAGACCCAGTACTTC. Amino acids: CASSGGLEETQYF.

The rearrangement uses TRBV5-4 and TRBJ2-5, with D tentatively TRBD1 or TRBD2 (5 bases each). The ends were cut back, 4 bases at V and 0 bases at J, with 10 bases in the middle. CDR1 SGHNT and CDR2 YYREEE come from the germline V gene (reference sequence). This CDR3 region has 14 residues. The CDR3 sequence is CASSLGTDQETQYF. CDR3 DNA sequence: TGTGCCAGCAGCCTAGGGACGGACCAAGAGACCCAGTACTTC.

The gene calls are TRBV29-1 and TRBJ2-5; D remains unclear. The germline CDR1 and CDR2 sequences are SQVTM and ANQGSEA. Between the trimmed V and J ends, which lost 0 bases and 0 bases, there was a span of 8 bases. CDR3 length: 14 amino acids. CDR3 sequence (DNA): TGCAGCGTTGAAGACAGGTGGGACCAAGAGACCCAGTACTTC. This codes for CSVEDRWDQETQYF.

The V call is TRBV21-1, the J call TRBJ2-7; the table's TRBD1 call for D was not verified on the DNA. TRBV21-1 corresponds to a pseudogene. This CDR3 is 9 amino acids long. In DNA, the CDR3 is TGTGCCTCCCACTACGAGCAGTACTTC. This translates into CASHYEQYF.

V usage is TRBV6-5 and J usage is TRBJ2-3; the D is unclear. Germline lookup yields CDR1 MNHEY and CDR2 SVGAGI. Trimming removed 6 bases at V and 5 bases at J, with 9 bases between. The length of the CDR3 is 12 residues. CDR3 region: CASSLSGDTQYF. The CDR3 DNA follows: TGTGCCAGCAGCCTTTCAGGAGATACGCAGTATTTT.

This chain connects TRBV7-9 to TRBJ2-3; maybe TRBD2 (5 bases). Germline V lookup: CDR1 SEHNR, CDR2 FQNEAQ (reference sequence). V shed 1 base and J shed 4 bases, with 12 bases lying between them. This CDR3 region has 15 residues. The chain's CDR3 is CASSLEGSGSDTQYF. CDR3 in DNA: TGTGCCAGCAGCTTAGAGGGATCGGGGTCAGATACGCAGTATTTT.

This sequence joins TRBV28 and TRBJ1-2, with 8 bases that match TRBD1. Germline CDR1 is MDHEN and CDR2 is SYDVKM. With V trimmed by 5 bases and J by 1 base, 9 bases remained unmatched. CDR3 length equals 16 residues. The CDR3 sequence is CASSVTGTGINYGYTF. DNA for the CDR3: TGTGCCAGCAGTGTAACCGGGACAGGAATTAACTATGGCTACACCTTC.

The CDR3 reads CASLRYSDNEQFF. DNA for the CDR3: TGCGCCAGTTTGCGTTATAGCGACAATGAGCAGTTCTTC. This chain links TRBV23-1 with TRBJ2-1; the D gene is possibly TRBD2 (5 bases). TRBV23-1 is recorded as an ORF, its role being uncertain. The CDR3 has 13 residues. V was trimmed by 9 bases and J by 5 bases, leaving 14 bases between them.

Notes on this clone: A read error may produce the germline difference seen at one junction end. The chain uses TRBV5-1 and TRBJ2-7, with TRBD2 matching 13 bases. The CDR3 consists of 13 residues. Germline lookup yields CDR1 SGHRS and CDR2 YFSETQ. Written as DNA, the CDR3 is TGCGCCAGCAGCGAGGGCGATACTAGCGGGAGGGACTTC. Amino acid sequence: CASSEGDTSGRDF.

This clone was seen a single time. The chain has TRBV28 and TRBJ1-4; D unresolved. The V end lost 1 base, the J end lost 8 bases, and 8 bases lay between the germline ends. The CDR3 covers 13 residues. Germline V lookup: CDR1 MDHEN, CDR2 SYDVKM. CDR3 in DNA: TGTGCCAGCAGTTTATCCCCGAAGGAAAAACTGTTTTTT. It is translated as CASSLSPKEKLFF.

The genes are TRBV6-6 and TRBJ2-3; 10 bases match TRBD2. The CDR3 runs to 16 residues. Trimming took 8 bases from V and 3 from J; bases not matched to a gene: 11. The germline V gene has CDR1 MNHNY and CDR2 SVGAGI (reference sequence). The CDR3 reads CASHGGLAGATDTQYF. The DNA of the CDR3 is TGTGCCAGCCATGGGGGGCTAGCGGGAGCGACAGATACGCAGTATTTT.

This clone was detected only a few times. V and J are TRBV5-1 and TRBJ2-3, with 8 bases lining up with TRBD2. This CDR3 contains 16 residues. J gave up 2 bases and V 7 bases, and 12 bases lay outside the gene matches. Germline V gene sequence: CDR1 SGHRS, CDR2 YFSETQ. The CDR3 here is CASRSSSGSFTDTQYF. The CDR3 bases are TGCGCCAGCCGATCTTCGAGCGGGAGTTTCACAGATACGCAGTATTTT.

In nucleotides, the CDR3 is TGTGCCAGCAGGACAGATTATAGCAATCAGCCCCAGCATTTT. Its translation: CASRTDYSNQPQHF. The genes are TRBV27 and TRBJ1-5; perhaps TRBD1 as D (5 bases). The CDR3 consists of 14 residues. Per germline, CDR1 MNHEY and CDR2 SMNVEV (reference sequence). Trimming shortened V by 6 bases and J by 0 bases, and 9 bases separated the two germline ends.

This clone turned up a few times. The CDR3 nucleotides read TGTGCCAGCAGCCACCGTACCCCCTCCTACGAGCAGTACTTC. Amino acids: CASSHRTPSYEQYF. V usage is TRBV7-2 and J usage is TRBJ2-7, with no clear D. The CDR3 spans 14 residues. V was trimmed by 5 bases and J by 0 bases, leaving 11 bases between them. In germline, CDR1 is SGHTA, CDR2 FQGNSA.

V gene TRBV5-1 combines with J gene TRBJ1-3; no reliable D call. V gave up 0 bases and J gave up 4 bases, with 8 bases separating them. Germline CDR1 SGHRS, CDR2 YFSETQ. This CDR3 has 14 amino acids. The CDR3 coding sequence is TGCGCCAGCAGCTTGGAACCGACGGGAAACACCATATATTTT. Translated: CASSLEPTGNTIYF.

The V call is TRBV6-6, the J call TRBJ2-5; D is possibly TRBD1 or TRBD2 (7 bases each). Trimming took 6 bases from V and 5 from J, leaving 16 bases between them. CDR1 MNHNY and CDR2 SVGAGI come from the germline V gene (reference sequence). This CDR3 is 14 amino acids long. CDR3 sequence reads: CASRASGGGETQYF. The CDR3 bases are TGTGCCAGCAGAGCCTCAGGGGGAGGGGAGACCCAGTACTTC.